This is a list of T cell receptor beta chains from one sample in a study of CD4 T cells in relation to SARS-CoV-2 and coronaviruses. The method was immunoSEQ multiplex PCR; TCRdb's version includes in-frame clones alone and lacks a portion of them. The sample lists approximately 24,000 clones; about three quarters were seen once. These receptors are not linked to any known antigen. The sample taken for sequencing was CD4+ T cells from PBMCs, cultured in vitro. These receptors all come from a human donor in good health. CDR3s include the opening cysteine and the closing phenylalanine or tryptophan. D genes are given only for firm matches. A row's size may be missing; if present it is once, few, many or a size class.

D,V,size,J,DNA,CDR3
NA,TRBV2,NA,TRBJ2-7,TGTGCCAGCAGGGTCCTCTTGAGCTCCTACGAGCAGTACTTC,CASRVLLSSYEQYF
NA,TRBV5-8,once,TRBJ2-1,TGTGCCAGCAGGTCCTCCGGGTCCCGGGTGGAGCAGTTCTTC,CASRSSGSRVEQFF
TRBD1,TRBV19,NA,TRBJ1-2,TGTGCCAGTAGTCCTCTCCTCCTCGGACAGGCCAGAAGCCATGGCTACACCTTC,CASSPLLLGQARSHGYTF
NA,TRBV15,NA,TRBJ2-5,TGTGCCACCAGCAGAGATAGGGGGGGACTTGTAAAAGAGACCCAGTACTTC,CATSRDRGGLVKETQYF
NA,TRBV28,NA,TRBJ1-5,TGTGCCAGCAGTCCTAACGGGCCGGGAACGAGTCAGCCCCAGCATTTT,CASSPNGPGTSQPQHF
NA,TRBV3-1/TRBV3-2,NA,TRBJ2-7,TGTGCCAGCAGCCGGCTCTACGAGCAGTACTTC,CASSRLYEQYF
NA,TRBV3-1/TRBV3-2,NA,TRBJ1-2,TGTGCCAGCAGCCAAGAGTGGACAGCCTCTGGCTACACCTTC,CASSQEWTASGYTF
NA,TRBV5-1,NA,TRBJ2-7,TGCGCCAGCAGCTTCTTAATTCAGAGTAGGAACTCCTACGAGCAGTACTTC,CASSFLIQSRNSYEQYF
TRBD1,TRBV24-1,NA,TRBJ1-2,TGTGCCACCAGTGACAGCGGACAGGGGGCTGGATATGGCTACACCTTC,CATSDSGQGAGYGYTF
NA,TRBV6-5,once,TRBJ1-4,TGTGCCAGCAGTCTAGGACAGAGAGGGGATGAAAAACTGTTTTTT,CASSLGQRGDEKLFF
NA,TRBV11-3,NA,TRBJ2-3,TGTGCCAGCAGCCCAAGCGGAAGCACAGATACGCAGTATTTT,CASSPSGSTDTQYF
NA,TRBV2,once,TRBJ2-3,TGTGCCAGGCGACTGATCACAGATACGCAGTATTTT,CARRLITDTQYF
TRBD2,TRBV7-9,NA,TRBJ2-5,TGTGCCAGCAGCTTTCGCGGGAGCCTCCAAGAGACCCAGTACTTC,CASSFRGSLQETQYF
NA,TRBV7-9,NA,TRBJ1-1,TGTGCCAGCAGCTCAATACCAGAGAACACTGAAGCTTTCTTT,CASSSIPENTEAFF
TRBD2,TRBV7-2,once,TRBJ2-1,TGTGCCAGCAGCCCAGGGGGGACTAGCGGGAGTGTTGAGCAGTTCTTC,CASSPGGTSGSVEQFF
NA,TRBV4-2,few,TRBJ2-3,TGTGCCAGCAGCCCACGCCGGGGGACGGTGGCAGATACGCAGTATTTT,CASSPRRGTVADTQYF
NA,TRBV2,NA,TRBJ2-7,TGTGCCAGCAGCACCCTCTACGAGCAGTACTTC,CASSTLYEQYF
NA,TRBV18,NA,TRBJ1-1,TGTGCCAGCTCACCACGGCACGGCCTCACTGAAGCTTTCTTT,CASSPRHGLTEAFF
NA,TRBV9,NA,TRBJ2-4,TGTGCCAGCAGCCAAGGACATAAAAACATTCAGTACTTC,CASSQGHKNIQYF
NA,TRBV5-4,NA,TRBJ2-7,TGTGCCAGCAGCTTAGACAGAACCTACGAGCAGTACTTC,CASSLDRTYEQYF
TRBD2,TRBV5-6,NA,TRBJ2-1,TGTGCCAGCAGCTTGGGGACTAGCTACAATGAGCAGTTCTTC,CASSLGTSYNEQFF
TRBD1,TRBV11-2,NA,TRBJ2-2,TGTGCCAGCAGCTCTATACGGCAGGGGGCCGGGGAGCTGTTTTTT,CASSSIRQGAGELFF
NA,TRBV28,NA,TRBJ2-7,TGTGCCAGCAGTCCAGTTGGATACGAGCAGTACTTC,CASSPVGYEQYF
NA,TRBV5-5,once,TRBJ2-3,TGTGCCAGCAGCTTGTCGAGAGATACGCAGTATTTT,CASSLSRDTQYF
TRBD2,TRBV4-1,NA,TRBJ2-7,TGCGCCAGCAGCCAAGGGGCCGGGAGGCGAAGCTCCTACGAGCAGTACTTC,CASSQGAGRRSSYEQYF
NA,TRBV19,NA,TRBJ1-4,TGTGCCAGTAGTTCCTACAGGTCGTCTAATGAAAAACTGTTTTTT,CASSSYRSSNEKLFF
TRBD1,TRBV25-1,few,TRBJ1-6,TGTGCCAGCAGTCAGTCCGGGACAGGTGCTCATAATTCACCCCTCCACTTT,CASSQSGTGAHNSPLHF
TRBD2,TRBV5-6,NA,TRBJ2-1,TGTGCCAGCAGCGGGGGACTAGCGGGAGGTGCGTATGAGCAGTTCTTC,CASSGGLAGGAYEQFF
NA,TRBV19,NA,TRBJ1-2,TGTGCCAGTAGTTTCAGGACGACAGGCACCGCTAACTATGGCTACACCTTC,CASSFRTTGTANYGYTF
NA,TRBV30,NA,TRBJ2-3,TGTGCCTGGGGCCCCAGGGAAACAGATACGCAGTATTTT,CAWGPRETDTQYF
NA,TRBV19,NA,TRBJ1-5,TGTGCCAGTAGTATACAGGGGACGAATCAGCCCCAGCATTTT,CASSIQGTNQPQHF
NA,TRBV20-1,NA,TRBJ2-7,TGCAGTGCTAGTAGTTTGTACGAGCAGTACTTC,CSASSLYEQYF
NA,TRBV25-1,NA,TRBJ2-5,TGTGCCAGCAGTGAAATGGTTGGAGGGGGCCGAGAGACCCAGTACTTC,CASSEMVGGGRETQYF
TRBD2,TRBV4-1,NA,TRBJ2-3,TGCGCCAGCAGCCAAGATCCAGCGGGAGGACCAGATACGCAGTATTTT,CASSQDPAGGPDTQYF
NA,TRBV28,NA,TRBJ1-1,TGTGCCAGCAGTTACCAGAGGAACACTGAAGCTTTCTTT,CASSYQRNTEAFF
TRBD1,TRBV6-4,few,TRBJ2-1,TGTGCCAGCAGTGACTCGGGACAGGGGGCGACGGATGAGCAGTTCTTC,CASSDSGQGATDEQFF
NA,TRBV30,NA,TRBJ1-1,TGTGCCTGGAGTCCTCCTCGAGCCACTGAAGCTTTCTTT,CAWSPPRATEAFF
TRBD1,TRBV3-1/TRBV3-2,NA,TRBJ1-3,TGTGCCAGCAGCCTACTCCGGGACAGAGGAAACACCATATATTTT,CASSLLRDRGNTIYF
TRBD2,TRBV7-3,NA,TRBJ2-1,TGTGCCAGCAGCTTAGAGACTAGCGGTGAGCAGTTCTTC,CASSLETSGEQFF
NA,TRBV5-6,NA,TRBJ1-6,TGTGCCAGCAGCCCGCCCGAGGGGTATGGTAATTCACCCCTCCACTTT,CASSPPEGYGNSPLHF
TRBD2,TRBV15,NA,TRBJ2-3,TGTGCCACCAGCAGACAGTCTAGCGGGAGAGATACGCAGTATTTT,CATSRQSSGRDTQYF
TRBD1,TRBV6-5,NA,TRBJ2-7,TGTGCCAGCAGCGCCGACAGGGGAGGACACGAGCAGTACTTC,CASSADRGGHEQYF
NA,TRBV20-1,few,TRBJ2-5,TGCAGTGCTAGAGATCTTAGTACCCAGTACTTC,CSARDLSTQYF